This T cell receptor (beta chain) was recorded in a study of cytomegalovirus exposure and HLA in healthy donors. Whole-study results and caveats: Per a later analysis, HLA-associated TCR beta chains showed more clonal expansion than other, equally common TCR beta chains. Data from an earlier analysis indicated that most TCR beta V segments were productive either about 90% or about 30% of the time.

Primers for the PCR totalled 60 Vbeta and 13 Jbeta. Clones were read by immunoSEQ multiplex PCR, and TCRdb kept only the in-frame ones, dropping some. The sample carries around 220,000 clones, about 74% recorded once. As to this clone: What it recognizes is unknown.

This CDR3 is built from 14 residues. Germline CDR1 reads MNHNS; CDR2 reads SASEGT. Trimming removed 1 base at V and 7 bases at J, with 13 bases between. Sequenced: PBMCs. This chain connects TRBV6-1 to TRBJ2-5; a possible D gene is TRBD2 (5 bases). This clonotype originated in a woman aged 25 to 45 in good health and CMV-seronegative. CDR3 protein: CASSEDILEGTQYF. The CDR3 coding sequence is TGTGCCAGCAGTGAAGATATTCTTGAGGGGACCCAGTACTTC.